This TCR beta chain was recorded in a study of blood T cell repertoires in COVID-19. Libraries were prepared by immunoSEQ multiplex PCR; TCRdb keeps only in-frame clonotypes and omits some of them. The sample carries over 300,000 clones, 89% recorded once. This clone was seen a single time. The germline V gene has CDR1 SGHNT and CDR2 YYREEE (reference sequence). The CDR3 consists of 15 residues. After removal of 0 bases from V and 4 bases from J, the junction contained 5 bases not matched to a gene. The specimen was peripheral blood. The chain links TRBV5-4 to TRBJ2-5; TRBD1 matches at 8 bases. The TCR was taken from a man in his forties with acute or convalescent COVID-19. In DNA form, the CDR3 reads TGTGCCAGCAGCTTGGATCAGGGGGCCGGAGAGACCCAGTACTTC. Its protein product is CASSLDQGAGETQYF.